This T cell receptor (beta chain) was obtained from a study of blood T cell repertoires in COVID-19. Study in general: Nucleic acid was either cDNA or gDNA, and it came from T cells, B-cell-depleted T cells, or PBMCs.

The J segment lost 5 bases and the V segment lost 6 bases, leaving 6 bases of the junction unmatched. The CDR3 has 14 amino acids. Germline lookup yields CDR1 SNHLY and CDR2 FYNNEI. A single count supports this clone. Profiling relied on immunoSEQ multiplex PCR, and the TCRdb table lists in-frame clones only, not all of them. The profile covers a few hundred thousand clones, with 65% to 90% appearing a single time and around 6.9% taken by the ten largest. The chain links TRBV2 to TRBJ1-4, with 7 bases aligning to TRBD1. The source is a human donor in a cohort sampled during active COVID-19. Sequencing was performed on peripheral blood. CDR3: CASRPGQTNEKLFF. Here the CDR3 DNA reads TGTGCCAGCAGACCGGGACAGACCAATGAAAAACTGTTTTTT.